The 17 T cell receptor beta chains in this list originate from one sample, sequenced in a study of blood T cell repertoires in COVID-19. Only in-frame clones appear in the TCRdb table, and some are missing; sequencing was by immunoSEQ multiplex PCR. The data contain fewer than 350,000 clones, approximately 83% of them singletons. Sample: peripheral blood. Receptors originate from a woman in her 30s who had recovered from COVID-19.

This chain links TRBV6-2 or TRBV6-3 with TRBJ1-5; D is possibly TRBD1 (5 bases). This CDR3 is built from 16 residues. CDR1 MNHEY and CDR2 SVGEGT come from the germline V gene. V gave up 4 bases and J gave up 3 bases, with 16 bases separating them. CDR3 sequence: CASSSPRKGSNQPQHF. In nucleotides, the CDR3 is TGTGCCAGCAGTTCCCCCCGTAAGGGGTCCAATCAGCCCCAGCATTTT.

The chain combines TRBV6-5 with TRBJ2-3, with a weak D call TRBD2 (6 bases). The CDR3 has 15 amino acids. CDR1 is MNHEY and CDR2 is SVGAGI in the germline V gene. V was trimmed by 0 bases and J by 3 bases, leaving 10 bases between them. CDR3 loop: CASSYSSGLTDTQYF. The CDR3 nucleotides read TGTGCCAGCAGTTACTCGAGCGGGCTGACAGATACGCAGTATTTT.

The chain carries TRBV2 and TRBJ2-7; 9 bases map to TRBD1. The CDR3 covers 13 residues. The V gene's germline CDR1 is SNHLY and CDR2 FYNNEI. Germline trimming cut 6 bases from V and 5 bases from J; bases unmatched to any gene: 5. The CDR3 protein is CASRGTGWDEQYF. CDR3 coding DNA: TGTGCCAGCAGAGGGACAGGGTGGGACGAGCAGTACTTC.

The rearrangement uses TRBV15 and TRBJ1-1; TRBD1 agrees at 7 bases. The CDR3 spans 13 residues. Trimming removed 4 bases from V and 8 bases from J; junction bases left unmatched: 7. From germline, CDR1 is LNHNV and CDR2 YYDKDF (reference sequence). This CDR3 is CATSITRDSEAFF. The CDR3 DNA follows: TGTGCCACCAGCATAACTAGGGACAGCGAAGCTTTCTTT.

This clone was counted between two and nine times. V gene TRBV3-1 (or the pseudogene TRBV3-2) combines with J gene TRBJ1-3; the D gene is possibly TRBD1 (6 bases). The CDR3 contains 15 residues. Germline V gene sequence: CDR1 LGHDT, CDR2 YNNKEL (reference sequence). V gave up 5 bases and J gave up 3 bases, with 14 bases separating them. The CDR3 is CASSNTGRGGNTIYF. CDR3 in DNA: TGTGCCAGCAGCAATACGGGCAGGGGTGGAAACACCATATATTTT.

This sequence joins TRBV12-5 and TRBJ2-1; D uncertain. Germline CDR1 is LGHNT and CDR2 is FRNRAP. The V and J ends lost 1 base and 3 bases respectively, with 7 bases between them. The CDR3 runs 14 residues. Written as DNA, the CDR3 is TGTGCTAGTGGTTTGGGCGTGAACTACAATGAGCAGTTCTTC. This translates into CASGLGVNYNEQFF.

This chain connects TRBV7-3 to TRBJ2-7; TRBD1 aligns across 9 bases. This CDR3 is 13 amino acids long. J lost 5 bases, V lost 5 bases, and 4 bases had no gene match. CDR1 is SGHTA, CDR2 FQGTGA, per germline. The CDR3 nucleotides are TGTGCCAGCAGCCTGGGACAGGGAGACGAGCAGTACTTC. Protein sequence: CASSLGQGDEQYF. Full variable domain (outside the CDR3, taken from reference TRBV7-3 and TRBJ2-7): GAGVSQTPSNKVTEKGKYVELRCDPISGHTALYWYRQSLGQGPEFLIYFQGTGAADDSGLPNDRFFAVRPEGSVSTLKIQRTERGDSAVYLCASSLGQGDEQYFGPGTRLTVT.

The chain has TRBV11-2 and TRBJ2-3, with 10 bases matching TRBD1. After removal of 8 bases from V and 1 base from J, the junction contained 9 bases not matched to a gene. The CDR3 has 16 residues. Germline lookup yields CDR1 SGHAT and CDR2 FQNNGV. The CDR3 coding sequence is TGTGCCAGCGGGACAGGGGTTGAGGTGGGCACAGATACGCAGTATTTT. It translates to CASGTGVEVGTDTQYF.

This clone showed up just once. Other DNA sequences within the sample encode an identical CDR3. The chain is built from TRBV6-5 and TRBJ2-7, with 10 bases identical to TRBD1. The V gene's germline CDR1 is MNHEY and CDR2 SVGAGI. Trimming took 0 bases from V and 4 from J; bases not matched to a gene: 3. This CDR3 is built from 15 residues. As DNA, the CDR3 is TGTGCCAGCAGTTACTCGGACAGGGGGACTTACGAGCAGTACTTC. Amino acids: CASSYSDRGTYEQYF.

V gene TRBV19 combines with J gene TRBJ1-2, with TRBD1 matching over 8 bases. The J segment lost 6 bases and the V segment lost 8 bases, leaving 11 bases of the junction unmatched. CDR1 and CDR2 (germline): LNHDA, SQIVND (reference sequence). CDR3 length equals 14 residues. CDR3 DNA: TGTGCCAGTGCATTCTCCAGGGGGCACAATGGCTACACCTTC. Translation gives CASAFSRGHNGYTF. Full variable domain (outside the CDR3, taken from reference TRBV19 and TRBJ1-2): DGGITQSPKYLFRKEGQNVTLSCEQNLNHDAMYWYRQDPGQGLRLIYYSQIVNDFQKGDIAEGYSVSREKKESFPLTVTSAQKNPTAFYLCASAFSRGHNGYTFGSGTRLTVV.

This clone has more than one count but fewer than ten. The chain employs TRBV5-4 and TRBJ2-7, with D perhaps matching TRBD2 (6 bases). The CDR3 consists of 13 residues. Germline V gives CDR1 SGHNT, CDR2 YYREEE (reference sequence). The V end lost 4 bases, the J end lost 5 bases, and 13 bases lay between the germline ends. This CDR3 is CASSPGTYHEQYF. CDR3 nucleotide sequence: TGTGCCAGCAGCCCAGGGACTTACCACGAGCAGTACTTC.

The V and J genes are TRBV19 and TRBJ2-1; TRBD2 agrees at 8 bases. The CDR3 consists of 15 residues. The germline gives CDR1 LNHDA, CDR2 SQIVND (reference sequence). Unmatched junction bases numbered 6, after V lost 1 base and J lost 7 bases. For the CDR3, the DNA is TGTGCCAGTAGTATAGCGGGGGGGCATCAAAATGAGCAGTTCTTC. This gives the protein CASSIAGGHQNEQFF.

The chain uses TRBV12-3 or TRBV12-4 and TRBJ2-5; D is unclear. Trimming removed 7 bases from V and 0 bases from J, with 9 bases in between. This CDR3 is built from 13 residues. CDR3 amino acids: CASNPAYQETQYF. The CDR3 DNA is TGTGCCAGCAACCCTGCGTACCAAGAGACCCAGTACTTC.

V is TRBV7-2 and J is TRBJ2-5; TRBD1 agrees at 8 bases. The CDR3 consists of 16 residues. Per germline, CDR1 SGHTA and CDR2 FQGNSA. Germline trimming cut 5 bases from V and 4 bases from J; bases unmatched to any gene: 12. The CDR3 is CASSSSRGPERETQYF. The CDR3 nucleotides read TGTGCCAGCAGCAGTTCCAGGGGGCCGGAGCGAGAGACCCAGTACTTC.

CDR3 region: CASSTAGANTGELFF. DNA of the CDR3: TGTGCCAGCAGTACGGCGGGAGCGAACACCGGGGAGCTGTTTTTT. The chain couples TRBV11-2 to TRBJ2-2; 7 bases align to TRBD2. This CDR3 is built from 15 residues. After removal of 6 bases from V and 0 bases from J, the junction contained 4 bases not matched to a gene. Per germline, CDR1 SGHAT and CDR2 FQNNGV.

The gene calls are TRBV3-1 (or the pseudogene TRBV3-2) and TRBJ2-7; 8 bases are shared with TRBD2. This CDR3 contains 16 residues. Germline V gene data show CDR1 as LGHDT and CDR2 as YNNKEL (reference sequence). The ends lost 1 base at V and 3 bases at J; junction bases unmatched: 8. The CDR3 spells CASSQVVAGTIYEQYF. CDR3 nucleotides: TGTGCCAGCAGCCAAGTCGTAGCGGGGACCATCTACGAGCAGTACTTC.

The chain combines TRBV27 with TRBJ2-6; 12 nucleotides match TRBD1. The CDR3 length is 18 residues. The J segment lost 2 bases and the V segment lost 3 bases, leaving 5 bases of the junction unmatched. CDR1 MNHEY and CDR2 SMNVEV come from the germline V gene (reference sequence). Here the CDR3 reads CASSLFGTGGAGANVLTF. CDR3 nucleotide sequence: TGTGCCAGCAGTTTGTTCGGGACAGGGGGCGCTGGGGCCAACGTCCTGACTTTC.